This record looks at one T cell receptor (beta chain) sequence and its context. This clone was counted once. The antigen it binds to is not known. No base-level quality is on record; no much larger clone is a single base apart. The immunoSEQ Assay was used to sequence TCR beta CDR3 regions from DNA. In the source study's methods: T cell density was computed as TCR beta template counts normalized to usable DNA estimated by amplifying housekeeping genes. Richness was estimated using the preseqR package, with extrapolation to 400,000 templates for PBMC samples and to 120,000 templates for tissue samples. Clonality was defined as one minus Pielou's evenness. Differential abundance testing on productive amino-acid clonotypes, with a minimum total count of 5 and an alpha of 0.1, was used to identify tissue-enriched TCRs. The Jaccard Index and the Morisita Overlap Index were used to quantify repertoire overlap between compartments. GLIPH clustered TCR beta CDR3s with public tetramer-defined viral CDR3s; viral motifs required at least three viral sequences plus V-gene enrichment. Sourced from immuneACCESS, this table was stored by TCRdb with only in-frame sequences that have V and J called. A share of the clones is absent; for the studies checked, an unresolved V gene accounts for under half, and the remainder has no known explanation. D and trimming were read from the DNA, whereas the V and J calls and clone size are those reported in that table. The sample table holds tens of thousands of clones, of which 86% were seen once. The ten largest account for about 5% of the sample.

The sample is drawn from a study of T cells in localized non-small cell lung cancer (dated by TCRdb to 2018 to 2020). Some background on the complete study: The study analyzed T cell repertoires of approximately 240 early-stage NSCLC patients, comparing tumors and uninvolved tumor-adjacent lungs. NSCLC patients had a mean age of approximately 70 years, and 129 were male and 107 female. The cohort comprised under 250 treatment-naïve NSCLC patients with resected, localized lung tumors.

Broad study findings and their caveats: Because of the exploratory design, TCR variables were selected using unadjusted p-values without false-discovery rate correction. Because multi-region tumor sequencing was not done, intratumor heterogeneity could not be ruled out. A median of 57 of the top 100 tumor clones turned up in the paired uninvolved adjacent lung, and some 28 of those clones also ranked among the top 100 of that same adjacent lung. Uninvolved tumor-adjacent lung showed the highest T cell clonality, higher than tumor, which suggests more focused antigenic responses in the adjacent lung. Higher T cell density in blood was associated with longer overall survival, whereas higher clonality in adjacent lung was associated with shorter survival.

At diagnosis, tumor, uninvolved tumor-adjacent lung and peripheral blood were collected and then preserved as a mix of FFPE and fresh-frozen material. Blood samples were analyzed as peripheral blood mononuclear cells for TCR repertoire profiling. V sheds 3 bases and J sheds 7 bases, leaving 19 bases between their ends. According to the germline V gene (reference sequence), CDR1 reads LNHDA and CDR2 reads SQIVND. The CDR3 numbers 16 residues from cysteine through phenylalanine. Only the CDR3 region is kept as DNA, spanning 48 bases read in frame from base 1. The sequence links TRBV19 to TRBJ2-1, with the D assignment possibly TRBD1 or TRBD2, given 5 matching bases for each. This TCR was recovered from a male donor at least 60 years old with stage II lung adenocarcinoma. The sample here was peripheral blood mononuclear cells, taken before any cancer treatment. The CDR3 corresponds to CASSMGRRPLGNEQFF. The DNA reads TGTGCCAGTAGTATGGGGCGGAGGCCGCTGGGGAATGAGCAGTTCTTC.